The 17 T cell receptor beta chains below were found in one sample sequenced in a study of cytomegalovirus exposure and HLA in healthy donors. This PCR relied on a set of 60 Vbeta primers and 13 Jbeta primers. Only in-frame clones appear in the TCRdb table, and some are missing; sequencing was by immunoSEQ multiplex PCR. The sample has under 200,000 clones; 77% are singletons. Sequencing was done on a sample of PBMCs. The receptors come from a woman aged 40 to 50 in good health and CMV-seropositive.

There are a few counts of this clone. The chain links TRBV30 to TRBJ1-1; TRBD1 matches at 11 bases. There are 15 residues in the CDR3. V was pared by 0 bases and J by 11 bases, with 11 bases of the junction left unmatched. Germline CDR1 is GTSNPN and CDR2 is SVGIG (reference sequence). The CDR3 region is CAWSVSGTGGRGAFF. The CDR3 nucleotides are TGTGCCTGGAGTGTAAGTGGGACAGGGGGAAGGGGCGCTTTCTTT.

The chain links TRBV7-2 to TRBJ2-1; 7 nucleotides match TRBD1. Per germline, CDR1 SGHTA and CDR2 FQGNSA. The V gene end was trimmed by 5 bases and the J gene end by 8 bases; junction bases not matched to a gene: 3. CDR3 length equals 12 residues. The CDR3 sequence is CASSADRDEQFF. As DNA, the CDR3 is TGTGCCAGCAGCGCCGACAGGGATGAGCAGTTCTTC.

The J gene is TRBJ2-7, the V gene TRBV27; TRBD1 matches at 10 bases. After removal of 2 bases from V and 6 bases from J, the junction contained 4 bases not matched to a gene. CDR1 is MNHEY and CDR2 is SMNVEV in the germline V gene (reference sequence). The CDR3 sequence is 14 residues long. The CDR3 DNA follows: TGTGCCAGCAGTTTAGGGACAGGGGTATTCGAGCAGTACTTC. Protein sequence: CASSLGTGVFEQYF.

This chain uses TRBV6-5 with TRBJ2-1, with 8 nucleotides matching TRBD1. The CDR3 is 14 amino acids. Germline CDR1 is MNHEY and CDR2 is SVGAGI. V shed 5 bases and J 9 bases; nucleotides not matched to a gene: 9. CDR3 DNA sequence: TGTGCCAGCAGTCGGACAGGGCGTCAGGGTGAGCAGTTCTTC. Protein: CASSRTGRQGEQFF.

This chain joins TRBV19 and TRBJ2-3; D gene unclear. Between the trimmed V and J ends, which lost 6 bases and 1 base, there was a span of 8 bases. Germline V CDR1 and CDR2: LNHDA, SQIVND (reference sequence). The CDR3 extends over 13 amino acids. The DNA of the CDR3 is TGTGCCAGTAGAATATCGGGCACAGATACGCAGTATTTT. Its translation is CASRISGTDTQYF. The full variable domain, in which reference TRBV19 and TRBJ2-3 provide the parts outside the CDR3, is DGGITQSPKYLFRKEGQNVTLSCEQNLNHDAMYWYRQDPGQGLRLIYYSQIVNDFQKGDIAEGYSVSREKKESFPLTVTSAQKNPTAFYLCASRISGTDTQYFGPGTRLTVL.

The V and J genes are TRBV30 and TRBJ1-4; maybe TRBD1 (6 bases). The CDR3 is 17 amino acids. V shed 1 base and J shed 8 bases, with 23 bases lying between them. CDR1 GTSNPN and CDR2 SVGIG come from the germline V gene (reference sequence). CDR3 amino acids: CAWSAFGLGGEPEKLFF. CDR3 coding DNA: TGTGCCTGGAGTGCGTTTGGTTTAGGGGGAGAGCCCGAAAAACTGTTTTTT.

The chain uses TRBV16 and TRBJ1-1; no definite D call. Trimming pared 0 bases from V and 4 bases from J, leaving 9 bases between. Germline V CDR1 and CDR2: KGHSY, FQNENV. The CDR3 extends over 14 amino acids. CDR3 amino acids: CASSQSSRGTEAFF. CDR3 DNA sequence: TGTGCCAGCAGCCAATCCAGCAGAGGCACTGAAGCTTTCTTT. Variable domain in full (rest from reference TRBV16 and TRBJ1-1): GEEVAQTPKHLVRGEGQKAKLYCAPIKGHSYVFWYQQVLKNEFKFLISFQNENVFDETGMPKERFSAKCLPNSPCSLEIQATKLEDSAVYFCASSQSSRGTEAFFGQGTRLTVV.

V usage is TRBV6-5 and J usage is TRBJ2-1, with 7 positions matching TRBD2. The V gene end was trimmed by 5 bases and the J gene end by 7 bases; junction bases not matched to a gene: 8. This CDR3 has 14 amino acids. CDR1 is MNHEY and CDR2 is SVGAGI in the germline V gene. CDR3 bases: TGTGCCAGCAGTAGGGGCGGGAGTCAGAATGAGCAGTTCTTC. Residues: CASSRGGSQNEQFF.

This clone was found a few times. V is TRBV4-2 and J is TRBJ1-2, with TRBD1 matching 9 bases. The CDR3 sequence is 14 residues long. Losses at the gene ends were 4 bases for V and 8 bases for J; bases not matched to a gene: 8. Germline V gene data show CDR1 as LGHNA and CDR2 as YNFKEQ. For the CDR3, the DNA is TGTGCCAGCAGCCCCCGACAGGGGGTAGGCGGCTACACCTTC. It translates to CASSPRQGVGGYTF.

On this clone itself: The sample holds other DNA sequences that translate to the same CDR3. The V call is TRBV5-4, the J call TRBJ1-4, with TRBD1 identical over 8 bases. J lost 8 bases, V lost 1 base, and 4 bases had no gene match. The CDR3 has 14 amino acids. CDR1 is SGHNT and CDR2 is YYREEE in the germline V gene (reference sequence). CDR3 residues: CASSLQGASEKLFF. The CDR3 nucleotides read TGTGCCAGCAGCTTGCAGGGGGCGTCGGAAAAACTGTTTTTT.

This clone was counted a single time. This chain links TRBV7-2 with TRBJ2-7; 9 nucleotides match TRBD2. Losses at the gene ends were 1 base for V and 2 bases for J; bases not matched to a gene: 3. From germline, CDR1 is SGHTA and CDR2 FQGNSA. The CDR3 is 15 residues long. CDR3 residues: CASSLEVAGAYEQYF. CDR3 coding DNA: TGTGCCAGCAGCTTAGAGGTAGCGGGGGCCTACGAGCAGTACTTC.

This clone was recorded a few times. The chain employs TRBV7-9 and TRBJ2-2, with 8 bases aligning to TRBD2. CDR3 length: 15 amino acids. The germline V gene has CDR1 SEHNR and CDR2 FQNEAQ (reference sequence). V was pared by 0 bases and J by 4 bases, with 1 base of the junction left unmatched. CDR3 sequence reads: CASSLAGTSTGELFF. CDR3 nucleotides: TGTGCCAGCAGCTTAGCGGGGACTAGCACCGGGGAGCTGTTTTTT. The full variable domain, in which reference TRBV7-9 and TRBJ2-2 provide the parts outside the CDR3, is DTGVSQNPRHKITKRGQNVTFRCDPISEHNRLYWYRQTLGQGPEFLTYFQNEAQLEKSRLLSDRFSAERPKGSFSTLEIQRTEQGDSAMYLCASSLAGTSTGELFFGEGSRLTVL.

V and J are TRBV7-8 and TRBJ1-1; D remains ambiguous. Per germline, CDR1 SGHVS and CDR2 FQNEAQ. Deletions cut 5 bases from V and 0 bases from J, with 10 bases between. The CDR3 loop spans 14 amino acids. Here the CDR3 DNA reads TGTGCCAGCAGCCCGTCGGAGGTGAACACTGAAGCTTTCTTT. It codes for CASSPSEVNTEAFF.

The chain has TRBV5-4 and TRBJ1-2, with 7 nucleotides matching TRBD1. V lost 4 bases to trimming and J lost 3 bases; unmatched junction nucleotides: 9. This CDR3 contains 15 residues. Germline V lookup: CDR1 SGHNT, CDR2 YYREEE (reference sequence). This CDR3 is CASSIDRVYDYGYTF. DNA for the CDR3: TGTGCCAGCAGCATAGACAGGGTTTATGACTATGGCTACACCTTC.

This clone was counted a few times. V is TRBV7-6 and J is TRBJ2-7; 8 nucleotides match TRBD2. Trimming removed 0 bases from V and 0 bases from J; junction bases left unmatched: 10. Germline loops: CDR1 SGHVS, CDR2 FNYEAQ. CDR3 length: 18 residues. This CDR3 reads CASSLAGSGVVSSYEQYF. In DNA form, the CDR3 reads TGTGCCAGCAGCTTAGCCGGTAGCGGGGTAGTTAGCTCCTACGAGCAGTACTTC.

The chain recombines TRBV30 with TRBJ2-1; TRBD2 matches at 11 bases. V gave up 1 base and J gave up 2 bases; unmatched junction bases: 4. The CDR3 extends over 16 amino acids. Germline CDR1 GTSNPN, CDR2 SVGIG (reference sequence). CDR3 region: CAWSGLAGRPYNEQFF. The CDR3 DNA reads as TGTGCCTGGAGTGGACTAGCGGGAAGGCCCTACAATGAGCAGTTCTTC.

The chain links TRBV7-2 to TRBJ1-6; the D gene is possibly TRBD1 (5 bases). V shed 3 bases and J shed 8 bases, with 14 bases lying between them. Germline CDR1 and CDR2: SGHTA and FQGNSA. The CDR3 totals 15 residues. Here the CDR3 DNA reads TGTGCCAGCAGCTTGAATGTGGGGCTGGATTCACCCCTCCACTTT. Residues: CASSLNVGLDSPLHF.